A single T cell receptor beta chain is shown here with its context. No antigen is known for it. The sample's treatment: roughly 11-day PBMC culture with coronavirus spike peptide pools or control peptides (ViraFEST assay). An Oncomine TCR Beta short-read assay was used to sequence the DNA from cultured CD4+ T cells. TCRdb recomputed calls from the PCR reads with MiXCR, one row per CDR3 protein. The table records approximately 3,600 distinct CDR3 sequences, roughly 17% of them present only once. This sample is drawn from a study of vaccination and CD4 T cells after COVID-19. Germline-derived CDR1 and CDR2 are SGHNT and YYREEE (reference sequence). The CDR3 loop spans 15 amino acids. V shed 0 bases and J shed 0 bases, with 9 bases lying between them.

The chain joins TRBV5-4 to TRBJ1-1; tentatively, D is TRBD1 (5 bases). Sequenced input: CD4+ T cells from blood, cultured in vitro. This clonotype was sampled from a human donor who had recovered from COVID-19. CDR3 in DNA: TGTGCCAGCAGCTTGGGGGGCAACATGAACACTGAAGCTTTCTTT. It specifies CASSLGGNMNTEAFF.